This T cell receptor (beta chain) was sequenced for a study of beta chain features in type 1 diabetes. Overall study context: Patient and healthy donor groups were alike in age, gender and cell yields.

The study, taken as a whole, reports: Shorter TCRB CDR3s, moderately but significantly so, were found in Type 1 diabetes patients in all four CD4+ subsets.

This clone has only a few counts. Its cognate antigen is unknown. V was pared by 4 bases and J by 2 bases, with 8 bases between. The CDR3 runs 13 residues. CDR1 and CDR2 from the germline V gene are SGHTA and FQGNSA. Expressed TCRB transcripts were sequenced after all isolated RNA was converted to cDNA. Sequencing used immunoSEQ multiplex PCR; TCRdb keeps in-frame clones, though not all of them. The sample has under 250,000 clones; approximately 15% are singletons. The sample comprised naive CD4+ T cells from blood. The chain employs TRBV7-2 and TRBJ2-5; D may be TRBD2 (5 bases). The receptor comes from a man aged 30 to 45 with type 1 diabetes. This CDR3 reads CASSSGKQETQYF. In nucleotides, the CDR3 is TGTGCCAGCAGCTCCGGGAAGCAAGAGACCCAGTACTTC.